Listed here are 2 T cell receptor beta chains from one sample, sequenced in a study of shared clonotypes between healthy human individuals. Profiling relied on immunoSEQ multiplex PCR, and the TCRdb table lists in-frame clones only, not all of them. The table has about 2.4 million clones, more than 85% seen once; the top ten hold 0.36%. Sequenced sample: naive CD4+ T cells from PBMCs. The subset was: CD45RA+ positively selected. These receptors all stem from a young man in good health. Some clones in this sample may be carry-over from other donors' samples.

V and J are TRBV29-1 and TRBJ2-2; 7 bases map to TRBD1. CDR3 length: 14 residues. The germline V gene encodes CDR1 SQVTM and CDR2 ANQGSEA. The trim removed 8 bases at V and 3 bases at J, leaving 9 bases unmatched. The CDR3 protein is CSTKDRLDTGELFF. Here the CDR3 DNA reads TGCAGCACAAAGGACAGGTTAGACACCGGGGAGCTGTTTTTT.

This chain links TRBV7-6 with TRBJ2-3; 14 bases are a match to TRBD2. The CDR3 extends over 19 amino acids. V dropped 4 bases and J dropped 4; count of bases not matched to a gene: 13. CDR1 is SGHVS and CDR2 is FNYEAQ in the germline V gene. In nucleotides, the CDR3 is TGTGCCAGCAGCTCGATAAGACTAGCGGGAGGGCGAACGCCAGATACGCAGTATTTT. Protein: CASSSIRLAGGRTPDTQYF.